This T cell receptor beta chain comes out of a study of Graves' ophthalmopathy and Graves' hyperthyroidism. In the study overall: Peripheral blood collection took place at initial diagnosis, before any treatment.

RNA transcripts were the source from which TCR beta CDR3 regions were amplified. Second-round multiplex PCR came after a first-round RT-PCR that employed HTBI primers. MiXCR, run by TCRdb on the multiplex PCR reads, gives a single entry per CDR3 protein. The repertoire holds a few hundred thousand distinct CDR3 sequences, with about 18% as singletons. The CDR3 runs 13 residues. CDR1 and CDR2 (germline): GTSNPN, SVGIG (reference sequence). The V gene lost 0 bases and the J gene lost 0 bases, with 5 bases spanning the gap. The PBMCs originated from around 9.7 ml of fresh peripheral blood. The TCR was taken from an adult woman with stable Graves' hyperthyroidism. The sample was peripheral blood. The rearrangement links TRBV30 to TRBJ1-2; no definite D call. The CDR3 coding sequence is TGTGCCTGGAGTGTAACCTCTAACTATGGCTACACCTTC. It codes for CAWSVTSNYGYTF.